Below are 31 T cell receptor beta chains sequenced from a single sample in a study of monozygotic twins with inflammatory bowel disease. TCRdb reprocessed the 5' RACE reads and reports one entry per CDR3 protein, with no DNA. Its listing shows 400,000 or so distinct CDR3 sequences. Sequenced: blood. These TCRs come from a human donor with ulcerative colitis or Crohn's disease, or a healthy co-twin of an affected twin (not recorded which).

The gene calls are TRBV30 and TRBJ2-5; TCRdb's D call of TRBD2 is untestable without DNA. Germline V gene sequence: CDR1 GTSNPN, CDR2 SVGIG (reference sequence). The CDR3 totals 16 residues. Here the CDR3 reads CAWSSTGGGFQETQYF.

V usage is TRBV20-1 and J usage is TRBJ2-1; the TCRdb D gene call, TRBD1, has no DNA to confirm it. The CDR3 is 16 amino acids. CDR1 DFQATT and CDR2 SNEGSKA come from the germline V gene (reference sequence). The CDR3 is CSASNGGAASYNEQFF.

The rearrangement links TRBV27 to TRBJ2-6; there is no DNA to check the TCRdb D call of TRBD1. The CDR3 runs to 19 residues. The germline CDR1 and CDR2 sequences are MNHEY and SMNVEV (reference sequence). The CDR3 is CASSLLGVSPLSGANVLTF.

The chain couples TRBV5-1 to TRBJ2-2; TCRdb lists TRBD1, though no DNA is available to test this call. In germline, CDR1 is SGHRS, CDR2 YFSETQ. This CDR3 has 16 residues. CDR3 sequence reads: CASSPSGGAGTGELFF.

The rearrangement uses TRBV6-5 and TRBJ1-2; TCRdb's D gene call, TRBD1, goes unchecked for lack of DNA. Germline CDR1 MNHEY, CDR2 SVGAGI. This CDR3 has 17 residues. CDR3: CASSYGDRGPLTYGYTF.

The V and J genes are TRBV20-1 and TRBJ2-6; lacking DNA, the TRBD1 call made by TCRdb goes unchecked. CDR3 size: 18 residues. CDR1 and CDR2 from the germline V gene are DFQATT and SNEGSKA (reference sequence). CDR3 sequence reads: CSAKGRDRGFSGANVLTF.

The V call is TRBV5-1, the J call TRBJ1-6. Germline CDR1 reads SGHRS; CDR2 reads YFSETQ. The CDR3 has 16 amino acids. CDR3 sequence reads: CASSLAWSQKNSPLHF.

The V gene is TRBV7-2, the J gene TRBJ2-3; TCRdb designates TRBD1, a call that cannot be tested without DNA. The CDR3 length is 16 residues. Germline V gives CDR1 SGHTA, CDR2 FQGNSA. This CDR3 reads CASSSPLGARTDTQYF.

The rearrangement joins TRBV11-2 to TRBJ2-3; TCRdb's D gene call, TRBD2, goes unchecked for lack of DNA. The germline V gene encodes CDR1 SGHAT and CDR2 FQNNGV. The CDR3 length is 18 residues. The CDR3 loop is CASSLESSGLVGTDTQYF.

This rearrangement joins TRBV5-1 to TRBJ2-3; TCRdb gives TRBD2 as the D gene, but with no DNA this cannot be confirmed. CDR1 and CDR2 from the germline V gene are SGHRS and YFSETQ. The CDR3 is 15 residues long. The CDR3: CASSSEREGQDTQYF. Drawing the rest from reference TRBV5-1 and TRBJ2-3, the complete variable domain is KAGVTQTPRYLIKTRGQQVTLSCSPISGHRSVSWYQQTPGQGLQFLFEYFSETQRNKGNFPGRFSGRQFSNSRSEMNVSTLELGDSALYLCASSSEREGQDTQYFGPGTRLTVL.

The V gene is TRBV27, the J gene TRBJ2-1; there is no DNA to check the TCRdb D call of TRBD2. The CDR3 loop spans 14 amino acids. Per the germline V gene, CDR1 is MNHEY and CDR2 is SMNVEV (reference sequence). The chain's CDR3 is CASRDLPGNNEQFF.

This chain links TRBV27 with TRBJ2-1; as DNA is missing, the TRBD2 call by TCRdb cannot be tested. This CDR3 spans 19 amino acids. Germline V gene data show CDR1 as MNHEY and CDR2 as SMNVEV (reference sequence). The CDR3 sequence is CASTSRGLAGRSGINEQFF.

The chain combines TRBV12-3 or TRBV12-4 with TRBJ1-2; as DNA is missing, the TRBD1 call by TCRdb cannot be tested. The length of the CDR3 is 14 residues. This chain's CDR3 is CASSLARGQGGYTF.

The rearrangement joins TRBV2 to TRBJ1-5. Germline V gene sequence: CDR1 SNHLY, CDR2 FYNNEI. This CDR3 contains 17 residues. The CDR3 is CASSHLIIDGGNQPQHF.

The gene calls are TRBV5-1 and TRBJ2-1; TCRdb indicates TRBD2, and absent DNA this call remains unverified. Germline CDR1 and CDR2: SGHRS and YFSETQ. This CDR3 has 15 amino acids. Here the CDR3 reads CASSVGLAAINEQFF.

The genes are TRBV5-4 and TRBJ2-1; the D call of TRBD1 rests on TCRdb alone, since no DNA is present to check it. CDR1 SGHNT and CDR2 YYREEE come from the germline V gene (reference sequence). The CDR3 covers 13 residues. CDR3 protein: CASSRGFYNEQFF.

The rearrangement uses TRBV3-1 and TRBJ1-1; there is no DNA to check the TCRdb D call of TRBD1. The CDR3 sequence is 17 residues long. Germline V gene data show CDR1 as LGHDT and CDR2 as YNNKEL (reference sequence). The CDR3 region is CASSPFGQFMMNTEAFF.

V and J are TRBV12-3 or TRBV12-4 and TRBJ2-1; there is no DNA to check the TCRdb D call of TRBD1. The CDR3 extends over 15 amino acids. The CDR3 is CASSRTGQGVNEQFF.

The chain employs TRBV9 and TRBJ2-3; TCRdb calls TRBD2, which cannot be checked without DNA. The CDR3 totals 16 residues. In germline, CDR1 is SGDLS, CDR2 YYNGEE. The CDR3 protein is CASSGRLAGVTDTQYF. Filled out from reference TRBV9 and TRBJ2-3, the complete variable domain reads DSGVTQTPKHLITATGQRVTLRCSPRSGDLSVYWYQQSLDQGLQFLIQYYNGEERAKGNILERFSAQQFPDLHSELNLSSLELGDSALYFCASSGRLAGVTDTQYFGPGTRLTVL.

The J gene is TRBJ2-1, the V gene TRBV29-1; without DNA, the TCRdb call of TRBD2 cannot be checked. The CDR3 is 12 residues long. The germline V gene encodes CDR1 SQVTM and CDR2 ANQGSEA. CDR3 in amino acids: CSVGLAGDEQFF.

This CDR3 reads CASSLRLLGERNSPLHF. The chain couples TRBV5-5 to TRBJ1-6. There are 17 residues in the CDR3. Per germline, CDR1 SGHKS and CDR2 YYEKEE (reference sequence). Looking up the rest from reference TRBV5-5 and TRBJ1-6 gives the full variable domain: DAGVTQSPTHLIKTRGQQVTLRCSPISGHKSVSWYQQVLGQGPQFIFQYYEKEERGRGNFPDRFSARQFPNYSSELNVNALLLGDSALYLCASSLRLLGERNSPLHFGNGTRLTVT.

The chain carries TRBV7-3 and TRBJ2-2. The germline V gene has CDR1 SGHTA and CDR2 FQGTGA. The CDR3 length is 13 residues. CDR3 amino acids: CASSRDTTGELFF.

The V call is TRBV7-2, the J call TRBJ2-3; TCRdb proposes TRBD1, but this gene call is untestable without DNA. CDR1 is SGHTA and CDR2 is FQGNSA in the germline V gene. The CDR3 is 16 amino acids. CDR3 loop: CASSLTGRNPADTQYF. Looking up the rest from reference TRBV7-2 and TRBJ2-3 gives the full variable domain: GAGVSQSPSNKVTEKGKDVELRCDPISGHTALYWYRQSLGQGLEFLIYFQGNSAPDKSGLPSDRFSAERTGGSVSTLTIQRTQQEDSAVYLCASSLTGRNPADTQYFGPGTRLTVL.

V and J are TRBV6-5 and TRBJ1-2; the TRBD1 assignment by TCRdb is unverifiable without DNA. Germline CDR1 and CDR2: MNHEY and SVGAGI. The CDR3 has 14 amino acids. CDR3: CASGYRDRGYGYTF.

The chain uses TRBV5-6 and TRBJ2-5; TCRdb outputs TRBD2, but without DNA this stays unchecked. The length of the CDR3 is 13 residues. Per germline, CDR1 SGHDT and CDR2 YYEEEE. CDR3 sequence: CASSQAGPSSQYF.

This chain uses TRBV6-2 or TRBV6-3 with TRBJ2-1. Germline V gives CDR1 MNHEY, CDR2 SVGEGT. The CDR3 is 15 amino acids. CDR3 sequence: CASSYSILVYNEQFF.

The CDR3 sequence: CASSTQPGLAADTQYF. The gene calls are TRBV7-2 and TRBJ2-3; as DNA is missing, the TRBD1 call by TCRdb cannot be tested. Germline CDR1 reads SGHTA; CDR2 reads FQGNSA. The CDR3 loop spans 16 amino acids. The entire variable domain, with the rest obtained from reference TRBV7-2 and TRBJ2-3, is as follows: GAGVSQSPSNKVTEKGKDVELRCDPISGHTALYWYRQSLGQGLEFLIYFQGNSAPDKSGLPSDRFSAERTGGSVSTLTIQRTQQEDSAVYLCASSTQPGLAADTQYFGPGTRLTVL.

The V and J genes are TRBV20-1 and TRBJ1-6; TCRdb's D call of TRBD1 is untestable without DNA. The germline gives CDR1 DFQATT, CDR2 SNEGSKA (reference sequence). The length of the CDR3 is 15 residues. Here the CDR3 reads CSARTGGAYNSPLHF.

The rearrangement links TRBV6-1 to TRBJ1-5; the D gene TCRdb calls, TRBD1, cannot be checked with no DNA. The CDR3 spans 16 residues. Germline CDR1 reads MNHNS; CDR2 reads SASEGT. CDR3 protein: CASRTLGGFSNQPQHF.

V is TRBV10-3 and J is TRBJ2-1; the D gene TCRdb calls, TRBD2, cannot be checked with no DNA. This CDR3 has 15 residues. Germline-derived CDR1 and CDR2 are ENHRY and SYGVKD. The CDR3 region is CASGRGLAVPNEQFF.

The chain is built from TRBV29-1 and TRBJ1-1. From germline, CDR1 is SQVTM and CDR2 ANQGSEA. The CDR3 covers 14 residues. The CDR3 loop is CSAGSLLRDTEAFF.